The entry below describes one TCR beta chain. Among the donors, all were healthy bone marrow donors. PCR used 60 Vbeta primers and 13 Jbeta primers. Only in-frame clones appear in the TCRdb table, and some are missing; sequencing was by immunoSEQ multiplex PCR. The sample carries about 52,000 clones, approximately 70% recorded once. The CDR3 spans 15 residues. Trimming cost V 0 bases and J 3 bases, with 12 bases left between them. The germline CDR1 and CDR2 sequences are MNHNS and SASEGT. This record comes from a study of cytomegalovirus exposure and HLA in healthy donors. The receptor was derived from a man between 18 and 29 years old in good health and CMV-seronegative. This sequence joins TRBV6-1 and TRBJ2-7; the D gene is possibly TRBD2 (6 bases). Sequences were obtained from PBMCs. The CDR3, as DNA: TGTGCCAGCAGTGAAGCACTAGCAGATCGCTACGAGCAGTACTTC. Its translation is CASSEALADRYEQYF.